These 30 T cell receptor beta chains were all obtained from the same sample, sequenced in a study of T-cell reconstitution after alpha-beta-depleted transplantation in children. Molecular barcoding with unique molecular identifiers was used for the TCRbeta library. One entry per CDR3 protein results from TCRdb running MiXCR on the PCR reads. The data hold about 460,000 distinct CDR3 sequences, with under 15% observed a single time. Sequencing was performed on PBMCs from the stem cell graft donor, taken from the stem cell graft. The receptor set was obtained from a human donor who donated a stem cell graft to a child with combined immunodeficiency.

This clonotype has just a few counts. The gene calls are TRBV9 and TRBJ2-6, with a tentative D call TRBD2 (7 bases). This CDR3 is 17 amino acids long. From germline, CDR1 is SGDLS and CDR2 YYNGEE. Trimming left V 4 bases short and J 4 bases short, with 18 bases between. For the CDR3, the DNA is TGTGCCAGCAGCACCGGTGCGGGGGCAACCGGGGCCAACGTCCTGACTTTC. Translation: CASSTGAGATGANVLTF. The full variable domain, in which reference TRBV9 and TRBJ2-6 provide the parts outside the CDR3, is DSGVTQTPKHLITATGQRVTLRCSPRSGDLSVYWYQQSLDQGLQFLIQYYNGEERAKGNILERFSAQQFPDLHSELNLSSLELGDSALYFCASSTGAGATGANVLTFGAGSRLTVL.

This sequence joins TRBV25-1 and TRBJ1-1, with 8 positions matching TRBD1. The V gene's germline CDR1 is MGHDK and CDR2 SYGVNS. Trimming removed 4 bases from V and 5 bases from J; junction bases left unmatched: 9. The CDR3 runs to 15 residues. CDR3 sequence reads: CASSGGNRGDTEAFF. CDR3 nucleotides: TGTGCCAGCAGTGGGGGGAACAGGGGGGATACTGAAGCTTTCTTT.

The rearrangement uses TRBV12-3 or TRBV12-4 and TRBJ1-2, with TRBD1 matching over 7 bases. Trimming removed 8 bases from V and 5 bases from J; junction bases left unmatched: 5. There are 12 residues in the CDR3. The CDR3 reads CASYRGIYGYTF. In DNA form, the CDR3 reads TGTGCCAGCTACAGGGGTATTTATGGCTACACCTTC.

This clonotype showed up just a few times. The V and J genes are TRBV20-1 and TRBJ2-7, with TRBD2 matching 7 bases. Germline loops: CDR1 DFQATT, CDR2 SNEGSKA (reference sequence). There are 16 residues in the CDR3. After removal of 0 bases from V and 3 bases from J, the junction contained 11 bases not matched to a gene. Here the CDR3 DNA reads TGCAGTGCTAGAGATTCGAGGACTAGACGGGGCTACGAGCAGTACTTC. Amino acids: CSARDSRTRRGYEQYF.

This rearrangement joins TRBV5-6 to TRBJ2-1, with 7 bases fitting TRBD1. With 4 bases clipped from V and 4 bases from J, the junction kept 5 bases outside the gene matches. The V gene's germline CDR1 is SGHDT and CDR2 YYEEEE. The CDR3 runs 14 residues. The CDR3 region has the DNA TGTGCCAGCAGCATAGGACAGGTTTACAATGAGCAGTTCTTC. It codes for CASSIGQVYNEQFF. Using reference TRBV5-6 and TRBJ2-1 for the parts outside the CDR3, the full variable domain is DAGVTQSPTHLIKTRGQQVTLRCSPKSGHDTVSWYQQALGQGPQFIFQYYEEEERQRGNFPDRFSGHQFPNYSSELNVNALLLGDSALYLCASSIGQVYNEQFFGPGTRLTVL.

The CDR3 DNA follows: TGTGCCAGCAGCCCTGACAGCCTCCAAGAGACCCAGTACTTC. Translation: CASSPDSLQETQYF. The gene calls are TRBV12-3 or TRBV12-4 and TRBJ2-5; perhaps TRBD1 as D (5 bases). Trimming took off 6 bases at V and 1 base at J, with 12 bases between the two ends. The CDR3 has 14 residues.

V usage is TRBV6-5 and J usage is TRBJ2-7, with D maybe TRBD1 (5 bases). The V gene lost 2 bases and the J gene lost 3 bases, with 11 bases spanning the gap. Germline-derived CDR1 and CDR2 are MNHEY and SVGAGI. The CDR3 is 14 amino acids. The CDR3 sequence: CASSYQQENYEQYF. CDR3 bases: TGTGCCAGCAGTTACCAACAGGAGAACTACGAGCAGTACTTC.

CDR3 DNA: TGCGCCAGCAGCCCCCCGGGACAGGGATTTCCAATCAATGAGCAGTTCTTC. Its protein is CASSPPGQGFPINEQFF. The genes are TRBV5-1 and TRBJ2-1; 9 bases match TRBD1. Germline CDR1 is SGHRS and CDR2 is YFSETQ. This CDR3 has 17 residues. J was trimmed by 6 bases and V by 4 bases; bases with no gene match: 14.

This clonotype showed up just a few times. The CDR3: CASSSTSGRAGEQFF. The CDR3 nucleotides read TGTGCCAGCAGTTCGACTAGCGGGAGGGCCGGAGAGCAGTTCTTC. The chain joins TRBV6-5 to TRBJ2-1; the match to TRBD2 covers 14 bases. From germline, CDR1 is MNHEY and CDR2 SVGAGI. This CDR3 spans 15 amino acids. V shed 4 bases and J 10 bases; nucleotides not matched to a gene: 6.

The CDR3 DNA sequence: TGTGCCACTCAAGCCCCAAGACTAGCGGGAGAAGAGACCCAGTACTTC. It translates to CATQAPRLAGEETQYF. V is TRBV10-3 and J is TRBJ2-5; 12 bases agree with TRBD2. V dropped 10 bases and J dropped 3; count of bases not matched to a gene: 12. The CDR3 is 16 amino acids. Per germline, CDR1 ENHRY and CDR2 SYGVKD.

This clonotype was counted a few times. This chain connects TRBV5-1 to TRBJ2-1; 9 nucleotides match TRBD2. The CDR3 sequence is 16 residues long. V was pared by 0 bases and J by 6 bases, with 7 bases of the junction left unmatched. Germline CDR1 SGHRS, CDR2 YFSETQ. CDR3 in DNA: TGCGCCAGCAGCTTGGGGCTAGCGGGGTCCCTCAATGAGCAGTTCTTC. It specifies CASSLGLAGSLNEQFF.

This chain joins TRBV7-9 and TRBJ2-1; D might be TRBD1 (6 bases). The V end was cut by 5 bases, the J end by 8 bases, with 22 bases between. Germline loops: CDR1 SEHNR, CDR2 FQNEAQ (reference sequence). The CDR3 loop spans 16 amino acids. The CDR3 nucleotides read TGTGCCAGCAGCCCCTCCGGGTGGGGGCGGAGCGATGAGCAGTTCTTC. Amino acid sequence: CASSPSGWGRSDEQFF.

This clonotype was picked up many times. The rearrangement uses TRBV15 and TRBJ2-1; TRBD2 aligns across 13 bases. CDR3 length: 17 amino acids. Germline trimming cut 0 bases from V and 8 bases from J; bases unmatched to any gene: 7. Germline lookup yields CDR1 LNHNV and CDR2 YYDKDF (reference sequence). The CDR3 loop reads CATSRERLAGGGDEQFF. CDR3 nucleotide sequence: TGTGCCACCAGCAGAGAAAGACTAGCGGGAGGAGGCGATGAGCAGTTCTTC. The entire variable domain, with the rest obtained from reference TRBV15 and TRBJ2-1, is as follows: DAMVIQNPRYQVTQFGKPVTLSCSQTLNHNVMYWYQQKSSQAPKLLFHYYDKDFNNEADTPDNFQSRRPNTSFCFLDIRSPGLGDTAMYLCATSRERLAGGGDEQFFGPGTRLTVL.

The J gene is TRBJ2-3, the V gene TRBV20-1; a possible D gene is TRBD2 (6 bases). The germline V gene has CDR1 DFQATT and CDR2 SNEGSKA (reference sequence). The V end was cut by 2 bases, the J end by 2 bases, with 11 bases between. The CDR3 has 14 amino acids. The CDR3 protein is CSARKLAATDTQYF. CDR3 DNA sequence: TGCAGTGCTAGAAAGTTAGCGGCCACAGATACGCAGTATTTT.

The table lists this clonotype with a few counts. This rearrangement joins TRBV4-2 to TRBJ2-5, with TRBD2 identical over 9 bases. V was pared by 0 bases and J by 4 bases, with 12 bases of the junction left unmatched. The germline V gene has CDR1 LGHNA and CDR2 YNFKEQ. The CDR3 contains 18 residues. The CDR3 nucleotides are TGTGCCAGCAGCCAAGATGTCCTAGCGGGGCGGTACGGAGAGACCCAGTACTTC. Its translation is CASSQDVLAGRYGETQYF.

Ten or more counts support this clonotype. CDR3: CASSFHSGGDTEAFF. CDR3 nucleotides: TGTGCCAGCAGTTTCCACAGCGGAGGGGACACTGAAGCTTTCTTT. The chain couples TRBV27 to TRBJ1-1; D possibly corresponds to TRBD1 (5 bases). The V and J ends lost 3 bases and 3 bases respectively, with 14 bases between them. Germline CDR1 reads MNHEY; CDR2 reads SMNVEV (reference sequence). The CDR3 spans 15 residues.

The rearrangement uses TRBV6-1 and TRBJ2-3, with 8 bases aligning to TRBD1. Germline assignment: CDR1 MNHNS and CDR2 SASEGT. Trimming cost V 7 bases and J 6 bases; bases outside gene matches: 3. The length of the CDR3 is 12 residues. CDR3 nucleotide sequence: TGTGCCAGCACCAGGGGGCCTGATACGCAGTATTTT. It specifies CASTRGPDTQYF.

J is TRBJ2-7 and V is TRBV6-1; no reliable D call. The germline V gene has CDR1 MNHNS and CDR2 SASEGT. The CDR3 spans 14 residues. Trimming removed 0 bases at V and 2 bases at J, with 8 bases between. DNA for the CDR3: TGTGCCAGCAGTGAAGCGCACGGACCCTACGAGCAGTACTTC. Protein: CASSEAHGPYEQYF.

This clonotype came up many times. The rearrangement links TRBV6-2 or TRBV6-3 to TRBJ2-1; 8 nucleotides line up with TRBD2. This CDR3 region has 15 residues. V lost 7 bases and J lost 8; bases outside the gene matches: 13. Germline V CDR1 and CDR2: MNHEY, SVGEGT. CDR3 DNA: TGTGCCAGCACACCCCGGGGGGGAAGAATAGATGAGCAGTTCTTC. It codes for CASTPRGGRIDEQFF.

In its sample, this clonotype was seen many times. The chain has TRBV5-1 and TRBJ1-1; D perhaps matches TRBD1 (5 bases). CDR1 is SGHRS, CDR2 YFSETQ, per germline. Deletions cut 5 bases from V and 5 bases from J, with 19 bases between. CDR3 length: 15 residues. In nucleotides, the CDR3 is TGCGCCAGCAGTCTGACCGCAACAGGTAGTACTGAAGCTTTCTTT. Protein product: CASSLTATGSTEAFF.

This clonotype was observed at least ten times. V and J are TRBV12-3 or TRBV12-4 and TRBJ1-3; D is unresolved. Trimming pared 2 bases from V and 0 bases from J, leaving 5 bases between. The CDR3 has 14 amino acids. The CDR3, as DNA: TGTGCCAGCAGTTTAAGGTTCTCTGGAAACACCATATATTTT. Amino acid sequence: CASSLRFSGNTIYF.

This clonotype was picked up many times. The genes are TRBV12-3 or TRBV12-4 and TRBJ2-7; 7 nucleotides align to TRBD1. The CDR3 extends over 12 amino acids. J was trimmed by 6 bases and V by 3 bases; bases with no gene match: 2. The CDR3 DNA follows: TGTGCCAGCAGTTTCGACAGGGTCGAGCAGTACTTC. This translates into CASSFDRVEQYF.

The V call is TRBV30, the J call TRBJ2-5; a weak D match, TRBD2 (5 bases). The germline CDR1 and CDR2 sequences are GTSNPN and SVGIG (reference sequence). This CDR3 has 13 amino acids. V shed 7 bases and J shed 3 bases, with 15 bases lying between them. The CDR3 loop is CAFGRTRKETQYF. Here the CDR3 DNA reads TGTGCCTTTGGGAGAACTCGCAAAGAGACCCAGTACTTC.

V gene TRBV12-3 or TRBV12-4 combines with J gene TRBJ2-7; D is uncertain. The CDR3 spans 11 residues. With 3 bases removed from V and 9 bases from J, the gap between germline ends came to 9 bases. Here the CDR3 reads CASSLNERQYF. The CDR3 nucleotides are TGTGCCAGCAGTTTGAACGAGAGGCAGTACTTC.

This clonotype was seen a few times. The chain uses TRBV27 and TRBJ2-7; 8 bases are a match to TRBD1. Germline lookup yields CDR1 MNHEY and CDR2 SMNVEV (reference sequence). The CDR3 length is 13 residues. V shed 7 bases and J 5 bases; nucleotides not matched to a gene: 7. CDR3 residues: CASTNRGTNEQYF. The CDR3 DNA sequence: TGTGCCAGCACCAACAGGGGGACAAACGAGCAGTACTTC.

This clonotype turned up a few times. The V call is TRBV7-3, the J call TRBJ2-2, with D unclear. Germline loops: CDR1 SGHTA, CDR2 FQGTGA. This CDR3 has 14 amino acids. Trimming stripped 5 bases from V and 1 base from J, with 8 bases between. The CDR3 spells CASSADGNTGELFF. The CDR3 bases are TGTGCCAGCAGCGCAGACGGGAACACCGGGGAGCTGTTTTTT.

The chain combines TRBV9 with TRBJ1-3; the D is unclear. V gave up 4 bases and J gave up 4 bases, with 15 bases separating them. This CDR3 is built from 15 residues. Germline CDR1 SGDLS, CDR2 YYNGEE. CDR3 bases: TGTGCCAGCAGCCCCCGCTTGGAATCAGGAAACACCATATATTTT. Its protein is CASSPRLESGNTIYF.

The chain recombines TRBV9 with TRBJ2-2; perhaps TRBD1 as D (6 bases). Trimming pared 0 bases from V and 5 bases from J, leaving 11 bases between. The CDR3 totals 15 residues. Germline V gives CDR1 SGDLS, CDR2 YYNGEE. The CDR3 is CASSVGRGGTGELFF. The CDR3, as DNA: TGTGCCAGCAGCGTAGGCAGGGGTGGAACCGGGGAGCTGTTTTTT. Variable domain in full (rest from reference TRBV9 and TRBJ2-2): DSGVTQTPKHLITATGQRVTLRCSPRSGDLSVYWYQQSLDQGLQFLIQYYNGEERAKGNILERFSAQQFPDLHSELNLSSLELGDSALYFCASSVGRGGTGELFFGEGSRLTVL.

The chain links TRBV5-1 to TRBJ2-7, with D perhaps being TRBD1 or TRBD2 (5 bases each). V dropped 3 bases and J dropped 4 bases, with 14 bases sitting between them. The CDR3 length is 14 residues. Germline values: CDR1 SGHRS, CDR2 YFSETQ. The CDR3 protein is CASSSRDLPYEQYF. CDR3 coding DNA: TGCGCCAGCAGCTCCCGGGACCTCCCGTACGAGCAGTACTTC.

CDR3 in amino acids: CASSLGSGANEQFF. CDR3 in DNA: TGCGCCAGCAGCTTGGGTAGTGGCGCCAATGAGCAGTTCTTC. V is TRBV5-1 and J is TRBJ2-1; the D is unclear. The CDR3 is 14 amino acids. V lost 0 bases and J 6 bases, leaving 10 bases between the germline ends. Germline V lookup: CDR1 SGHRS, CDR2 YFSETQ.